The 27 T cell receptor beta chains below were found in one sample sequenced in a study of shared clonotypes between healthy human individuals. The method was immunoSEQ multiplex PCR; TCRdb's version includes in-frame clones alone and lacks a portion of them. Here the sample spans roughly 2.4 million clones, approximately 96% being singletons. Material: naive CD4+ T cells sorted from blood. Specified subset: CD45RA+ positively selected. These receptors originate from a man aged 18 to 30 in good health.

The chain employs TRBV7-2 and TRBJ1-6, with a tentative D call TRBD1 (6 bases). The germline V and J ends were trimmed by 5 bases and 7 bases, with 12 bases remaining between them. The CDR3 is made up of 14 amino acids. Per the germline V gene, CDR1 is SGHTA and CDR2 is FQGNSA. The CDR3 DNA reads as TGTGCCAGCAGCAAACTAGGACAGAATTCACCCCTCCACTTT. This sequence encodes CASSKLGQNSPLHF.

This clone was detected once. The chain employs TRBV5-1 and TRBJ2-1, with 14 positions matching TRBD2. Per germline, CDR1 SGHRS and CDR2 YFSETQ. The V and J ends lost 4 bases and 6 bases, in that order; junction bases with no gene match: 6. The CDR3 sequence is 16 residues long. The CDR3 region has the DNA TGCGCCAGCAGCGTCGCCGGGACTAGCGGGAGCAATGAGCAGTTCTTC. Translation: CASSVAGTSGSNEQFF. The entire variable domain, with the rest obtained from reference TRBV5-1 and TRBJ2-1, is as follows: KAGVTQTPRYLIKTRGQQVTLSCSPISGHRSVSWYQQTPGQGLQFLFEYFSETQRNKGNFPGRFSGRQFSNSRSEMNVSTLELGDSALYLCASSVAGTSGSNEQFFGPGTRLTVL.

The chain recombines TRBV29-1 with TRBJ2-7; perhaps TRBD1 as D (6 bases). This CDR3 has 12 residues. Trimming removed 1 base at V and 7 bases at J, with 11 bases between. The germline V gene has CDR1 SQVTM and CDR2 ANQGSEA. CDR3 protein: CSVEVQGFEQYF. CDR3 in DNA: TGCAGCGTTGAAGTACAGGGTTTTGAGCAGTACTTC.

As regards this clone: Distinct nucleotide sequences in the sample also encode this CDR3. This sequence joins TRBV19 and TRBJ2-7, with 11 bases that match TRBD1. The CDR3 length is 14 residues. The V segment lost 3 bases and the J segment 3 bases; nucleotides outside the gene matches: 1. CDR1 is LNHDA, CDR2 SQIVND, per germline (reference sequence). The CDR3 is CASSIGTGGYEQYF. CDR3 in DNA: TGTGCCAGTAGTATTGGGACAGGGGGCTACGAGCAGTACTTC.

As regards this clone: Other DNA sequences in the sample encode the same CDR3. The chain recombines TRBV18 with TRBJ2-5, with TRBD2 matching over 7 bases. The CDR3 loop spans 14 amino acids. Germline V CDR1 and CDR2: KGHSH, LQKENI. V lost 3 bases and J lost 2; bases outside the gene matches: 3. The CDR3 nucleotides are TGTGCCAGCTCACCCGGGAGGTCTCAAGAGACCCAGTACTTC. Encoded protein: CASSPGRSQETQYF.

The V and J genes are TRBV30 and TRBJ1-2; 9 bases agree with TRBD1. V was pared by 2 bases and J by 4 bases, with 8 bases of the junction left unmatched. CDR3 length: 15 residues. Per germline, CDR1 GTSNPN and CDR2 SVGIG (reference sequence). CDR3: CAWSTGGKGSYGYTF. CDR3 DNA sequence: TGTGCCTGGAGTACAGGGGGCAAGGGAAGCTATGGCTACACCTTC.

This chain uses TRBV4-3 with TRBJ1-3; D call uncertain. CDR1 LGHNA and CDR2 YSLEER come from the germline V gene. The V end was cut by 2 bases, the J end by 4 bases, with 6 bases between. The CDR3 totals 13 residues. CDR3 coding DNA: TGCGCCAGCAGCCAAAGTCTGGGAAACACCATATATTTT. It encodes CASSQSLGNTIYF.

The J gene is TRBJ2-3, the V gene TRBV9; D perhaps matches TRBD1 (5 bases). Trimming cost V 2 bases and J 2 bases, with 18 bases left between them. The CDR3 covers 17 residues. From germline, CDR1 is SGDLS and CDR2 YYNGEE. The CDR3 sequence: CASSVAAGSYPTDTQYF. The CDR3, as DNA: TGTGCCAGCAGCGTGGCCGCAGGGTCCTATCCCACAGATACGCAGTATTTT.

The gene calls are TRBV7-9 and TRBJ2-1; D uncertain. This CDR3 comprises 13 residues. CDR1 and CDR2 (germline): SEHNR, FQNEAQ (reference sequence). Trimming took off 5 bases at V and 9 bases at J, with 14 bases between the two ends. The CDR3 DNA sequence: TGTGCCAGCAGCCCAACCGGCGTAGGTGAGCAGTTCTTC. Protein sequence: CASSPTGVGEQFF.

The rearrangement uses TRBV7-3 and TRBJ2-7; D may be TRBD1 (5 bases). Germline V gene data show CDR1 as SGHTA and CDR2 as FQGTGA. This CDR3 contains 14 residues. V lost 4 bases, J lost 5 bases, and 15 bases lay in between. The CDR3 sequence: CASSWQGLGDEQYF. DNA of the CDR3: TGTGCCAGCAGCTGGCAGGGCCTCGGTGACGAGCAGTACTTC.

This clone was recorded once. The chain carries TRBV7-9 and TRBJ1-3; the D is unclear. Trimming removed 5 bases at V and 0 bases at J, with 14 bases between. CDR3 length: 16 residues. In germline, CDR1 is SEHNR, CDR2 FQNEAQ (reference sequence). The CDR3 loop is CASSLEVVSSGNTIYF. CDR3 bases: TGTGCCAGCAGCCTCGAAGTGGTTTCCTCTGGAAACACCATATATTTT.

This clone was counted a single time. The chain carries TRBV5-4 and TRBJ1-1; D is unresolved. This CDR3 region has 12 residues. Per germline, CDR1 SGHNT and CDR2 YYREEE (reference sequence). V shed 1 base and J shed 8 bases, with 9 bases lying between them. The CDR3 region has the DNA TGTGCCAGCAGCTTGAATTCGGCCGAAGCTTTCTTT. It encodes CASSLNSAEAFF.

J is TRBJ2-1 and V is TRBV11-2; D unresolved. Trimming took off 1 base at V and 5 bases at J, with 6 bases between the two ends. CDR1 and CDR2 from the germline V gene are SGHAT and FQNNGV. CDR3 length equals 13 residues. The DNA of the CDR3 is TGTGCCAGCAGCTTAGTTCGTAACAATGAGCAGTTCTTC. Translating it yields CASSLVRNNEQFF.

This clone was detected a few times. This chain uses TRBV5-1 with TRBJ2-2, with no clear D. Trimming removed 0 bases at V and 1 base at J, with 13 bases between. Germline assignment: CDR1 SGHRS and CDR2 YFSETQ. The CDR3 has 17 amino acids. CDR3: CASSLGPFQLNTGELFF. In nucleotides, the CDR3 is TGCGCCAGCAGCTTGGGCCCCTTCCAACTGAACACCGGGGAGCTGTTTTTT.

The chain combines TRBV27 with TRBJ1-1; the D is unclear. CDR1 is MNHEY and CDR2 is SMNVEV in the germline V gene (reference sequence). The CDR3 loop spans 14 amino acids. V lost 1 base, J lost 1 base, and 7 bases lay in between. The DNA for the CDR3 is TGTGCCAGCAGTTTATTGGAGGGGAACACTGAAGCTTTCTTT. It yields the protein CASSLLEGNTEAFF.

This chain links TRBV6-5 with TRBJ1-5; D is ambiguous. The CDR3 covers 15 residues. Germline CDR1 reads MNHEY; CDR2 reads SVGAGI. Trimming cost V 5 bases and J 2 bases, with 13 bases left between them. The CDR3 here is CASSRAAGRNQPQHF. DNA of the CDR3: TGTGCCAGCAGTCGGGCGGCAGGTCGCAATCAGCCCCAGCATTTT.

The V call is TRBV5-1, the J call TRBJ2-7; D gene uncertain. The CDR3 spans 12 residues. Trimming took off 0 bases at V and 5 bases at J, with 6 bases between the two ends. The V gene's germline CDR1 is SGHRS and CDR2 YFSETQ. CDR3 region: CASSLERNEQYF. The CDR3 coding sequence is TGCGCCAGCAGCTTGGAGCGTAACGAGCAGTACTTC.

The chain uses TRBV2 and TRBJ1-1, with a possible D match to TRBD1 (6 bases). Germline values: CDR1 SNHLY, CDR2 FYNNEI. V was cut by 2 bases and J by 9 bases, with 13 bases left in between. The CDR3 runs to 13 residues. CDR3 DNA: TGTGCCAGCAGTGAAACAGGGTTGGTAAAAGCTTTCTTT. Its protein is CASSETGLVKAFF.

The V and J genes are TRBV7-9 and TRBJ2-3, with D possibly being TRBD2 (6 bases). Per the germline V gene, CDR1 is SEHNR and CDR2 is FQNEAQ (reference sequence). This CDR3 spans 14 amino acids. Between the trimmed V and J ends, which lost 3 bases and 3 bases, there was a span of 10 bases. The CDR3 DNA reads TGTGCCAGCAGCTTGGGACTGGGGACAGATACGCAGTATTTT. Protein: CASSLGLGTDTQYF. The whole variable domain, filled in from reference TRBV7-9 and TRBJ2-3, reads DTGVSQNPRHKITKRGQNVTFRCDPISEHNRLYWYRQTLGQGPEFLTYFQNEAQLEKSRLLSDRFSAERPKGSFSTLEIQRTEQGDSAMYLCASSLGLGTDTQYFGPGTRLTVL.

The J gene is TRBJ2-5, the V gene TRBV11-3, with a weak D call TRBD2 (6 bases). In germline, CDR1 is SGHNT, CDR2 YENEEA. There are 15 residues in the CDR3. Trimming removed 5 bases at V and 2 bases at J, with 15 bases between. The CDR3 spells CASSPDGGNQETQYF. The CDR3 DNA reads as TGTGCCAGCAGCCCTGACGGGGGTAATCAAGAGACCCAGTACTTC.

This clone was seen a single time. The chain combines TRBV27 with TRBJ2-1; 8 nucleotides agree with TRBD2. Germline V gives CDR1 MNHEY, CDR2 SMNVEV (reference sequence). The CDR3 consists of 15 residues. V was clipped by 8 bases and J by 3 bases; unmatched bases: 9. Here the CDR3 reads CASGRPGLGYNEQFF. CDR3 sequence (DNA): TGTGCCAGCGGTCGTCCGGGACTAGGCTACAATGAGCAGTTCTTC.

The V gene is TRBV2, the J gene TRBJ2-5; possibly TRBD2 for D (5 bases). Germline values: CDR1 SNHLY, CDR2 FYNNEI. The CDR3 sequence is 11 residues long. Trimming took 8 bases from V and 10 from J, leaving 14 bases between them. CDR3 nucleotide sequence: TGTGCCAGCGCTAGCTCGGGCAGCCAGTACTTC. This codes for CASASSGSQYF.

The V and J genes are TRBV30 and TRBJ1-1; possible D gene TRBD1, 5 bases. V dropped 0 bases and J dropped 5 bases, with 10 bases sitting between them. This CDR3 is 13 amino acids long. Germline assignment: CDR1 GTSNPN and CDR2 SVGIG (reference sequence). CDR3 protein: CAWSVLRGTEAFF. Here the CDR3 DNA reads TGTGCCTGGAGTGTACTTCGGGGGACTGAAGCTTTCTTT.

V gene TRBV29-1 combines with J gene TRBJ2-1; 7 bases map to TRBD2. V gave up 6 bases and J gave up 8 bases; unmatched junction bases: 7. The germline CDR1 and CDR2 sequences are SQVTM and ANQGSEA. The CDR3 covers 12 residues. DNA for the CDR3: TGCAGCGTCAGACGGGACTATGATGAGCAGTTCTTC. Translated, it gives CSVRRDYDEQFF.

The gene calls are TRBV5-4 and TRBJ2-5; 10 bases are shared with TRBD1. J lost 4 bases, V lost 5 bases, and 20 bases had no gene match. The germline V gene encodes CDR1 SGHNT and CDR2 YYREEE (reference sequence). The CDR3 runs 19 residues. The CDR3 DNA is TGTGCCAGCAGAAAAGACCTGACCACTGGACAGGGGGAGAGAGAGACCCAGTACTTC. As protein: CASRKDLTTGQGERETQYF.

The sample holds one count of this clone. For the CDR3, the DNA is TGTGCCAGCAGCGGCGAGGTACAAGAGACCCAGTACTTC. Protein: CASSGEVQETQYF. V is TRBV7-2 and J is TRBJ2-5; D is unclear. In germline, CDR1 is SGHTA, CDR2 FQGNSA. The CDR3 covers 13 residues. With 5 bases removed from V and 2 bases from J, the gap between germline ends came to 9 bases. Full variable domain (rest looked up from reference TRBV7-2 and TRBJ2-5): GAGVSQSPSNKVTEKGKDVELRCDPISGHTALYWYRQSLGQGLEFLIYFQGNSAPDKSGLPSDRFSAERTGGSVSTLTIQRTQQEDSAVYLCASSGEVQETQYFGPGTRLLVL.

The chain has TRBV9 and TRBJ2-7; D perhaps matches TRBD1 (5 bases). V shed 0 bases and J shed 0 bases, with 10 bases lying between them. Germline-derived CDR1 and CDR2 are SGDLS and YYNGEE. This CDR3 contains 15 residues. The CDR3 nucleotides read TGTGCCAGCAGCGTAGACGAAAGGGGCTCCTACGAGCAGTACTTC. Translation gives CASSVDERGSYEQYF.